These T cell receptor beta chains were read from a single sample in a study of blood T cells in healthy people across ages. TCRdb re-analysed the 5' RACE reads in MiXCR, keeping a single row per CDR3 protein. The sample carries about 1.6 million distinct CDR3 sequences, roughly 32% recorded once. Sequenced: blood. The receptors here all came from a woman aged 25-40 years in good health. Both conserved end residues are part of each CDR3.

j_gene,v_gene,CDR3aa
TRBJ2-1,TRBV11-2,CASSRVGLAGRYNEQFF
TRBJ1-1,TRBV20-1,CSARHQPRGTEAFF
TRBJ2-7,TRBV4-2,CASSQAPQGLSYEQYF
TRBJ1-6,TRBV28,CASTLGQPNSPLHF
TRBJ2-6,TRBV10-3,CAISGQDKSGANVLTF
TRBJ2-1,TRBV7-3,CASSPRTSGRRDEQFF
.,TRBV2,CASSEGLGVGEQYF
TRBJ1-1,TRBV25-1,CASSRPRGVATEAFF
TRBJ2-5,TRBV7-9,CASSPPVGGMKETQYF
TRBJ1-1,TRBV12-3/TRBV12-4,CASSSTGGLDMNTEAFF
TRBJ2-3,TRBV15,CATSRTPTSTDTQYF
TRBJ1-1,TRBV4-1,CASSQLDPPGNTEAFF
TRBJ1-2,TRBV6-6,CASSYSGGGLGTGGHTF
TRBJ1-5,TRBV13,CASSLAPRGESQHF
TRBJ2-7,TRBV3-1,CASSQGKVYEQYF
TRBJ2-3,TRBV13,CASSLSEFTDTQYF
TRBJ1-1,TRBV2,CASSQGGGFTEAFF
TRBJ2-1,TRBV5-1,CANRSPINTGTKFF
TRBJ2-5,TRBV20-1,CSARGRGMRETQYF
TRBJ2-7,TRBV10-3,CAITGGQESEQYF
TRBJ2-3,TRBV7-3,CASSLKEAGVTDTQYF
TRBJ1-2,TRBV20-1,CSARDRWNYGYTF
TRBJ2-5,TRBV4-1,CASSPGTGIRYQETQYF
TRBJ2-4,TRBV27,CASSLFPPDPQGPNIQYF
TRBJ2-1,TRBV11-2,CASSFPGGSNEQFF
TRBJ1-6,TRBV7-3,CASSMTPDYNSPLHF
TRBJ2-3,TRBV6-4,CASSPGLAAGDTQYF
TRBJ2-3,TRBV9,CASSRGSHTDTQYF
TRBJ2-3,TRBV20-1,CSASVYGGWGAGARTDTQYF
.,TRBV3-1,CASSPATGGPYEQYF
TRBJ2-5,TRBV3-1,CASSQEGYGGQETQYF
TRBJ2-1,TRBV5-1,CASSLDLAGYNEQFF
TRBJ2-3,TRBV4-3,CASSQGSRGTDTQYF
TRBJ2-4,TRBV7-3,CASSLMGSDSRAAKNIQYF
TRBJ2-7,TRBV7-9,CASSGTGIPSSYEQYF
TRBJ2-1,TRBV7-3,CASGFDRFDPTSSYNEQFF
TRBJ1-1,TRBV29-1,CSVEQGTEAFF
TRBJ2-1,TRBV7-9,CASSLRIGASGNEQFF
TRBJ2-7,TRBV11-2,CASSRRAYEQYF
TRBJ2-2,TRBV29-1,CSVAGTGGTGELFF
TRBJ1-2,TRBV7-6,CASSLFAGQGNYGYTF
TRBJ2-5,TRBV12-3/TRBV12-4,CASRRHHQETQYF
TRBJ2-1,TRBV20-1,CSGGEGTSVEQFF
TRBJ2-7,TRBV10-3,CATTAGTSNYEQYF
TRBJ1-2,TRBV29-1,CSVEVAGEGTTYGYTF
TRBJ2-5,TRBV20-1,CSARQLGLAGGVQETQYF
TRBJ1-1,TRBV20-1,CSAYLTEAFF
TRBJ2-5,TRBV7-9,CASSLGGPQYQETQYF
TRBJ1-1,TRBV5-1,CASSRRRTGQSSPNTEAFF
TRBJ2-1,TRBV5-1,CASSSGGIPSYNEQFF